A selection of T cell receptor beta chains follows, all from one sample in a study of T cell responses to AZD1222 COVID-19 vaccine. Measured with immunoSEQ multiplex PCR; TCRdb has only the in-frame clones, and not every one. The data contain about 120,000 clones, approximately 90% of them singletons. Sequencing was performed on peripheral blood, taken on day 0 of AZD1222 vaccination. The source is an adult in good health. Each CDR3 is given with its conserved first and last residue. Each record gives: D gene, V gene, clone size, J gene, CDR3 protein, CDR3 DNA. D genes are given only for firm matches. Size is stated for part of the rows, as once, few or many counts, or as a class when the clone is expanded.

>TRBD2|TRBV7-9|-|TRBJ2-7
CASSSVLGLENYEQYF
TGTGCCAGCAGCTCAGTTTTGGGACTAGAGAACTACGAGCAGTACTTC
>-|TRBV19|-|TRBJ1-3
CATQRAGSGNTIYF
TGTGCCACGCAGAGGGCGGGCTCTGGAAACACCATATATTTT
>-|TRBV3-1/TRBV3-2|once|TRBJ1-3
CASSQGQLGLYF
TGTGCCAGCAGCCAAGGACAGTTGGGGCTATATTTT
>-|TRBV5-6|-|TRBJ1-2
CASSPGDYGYTF
TGTGCCAGCAGCCCAGGGGACTATGGCTACACCTTC
>TRBD1|TRBV12-5|few|TRBJ1-1
CASGFQLGARDRSKVDTEAFF
TGTGCTAGTGGTTTCCAACTTGGTGCAAGGGACAGATCCAAGGTGGACACTGAAGCTTTCTTT
>TRBD2|TRBV11-2|-|TRBJ2-3
CASSLLGTSGSTDTQYF
TGTGCCAGCAGCTTACTCGGGACTAGCGGGAGTACAGATACGCAGTATTTT
>-|TRBV28|-|TRBJ1-1
CASSEDTEAFF
TGTGCCAGCAGTGAAGACACTGAAGCTTTCTTT
>TRBD1|TRBV5-5|-|TRBJ2-7
CASSLQGTGGREQYF
TGTGCCAGCAGCTTGCAAGGGACAGGTGGGCGCGAGCAGTACTTC
>TRBD1|TRBV19|-|TRBJ2-7
CASSPPGTVGGEQYF
TGTGCCAGTAGTCCTCCCGGGACAGTCGGCGGCGAGCAGTACTTC
>TRBD1|TRBV5-6|-|TRBJ1-2
CASSPDRGNYGYTF
TGTGCCAGCAGCCCGGACAGGGGGAACTATGGCTACACCTTC
>-|TRBV12-3/TRBV12-4|-|TRBJ1-3
CASSKPTGNTIYF
TGTGCCAGCAGCAAACCGACTGGAAACACCATATATTTT
>-|TRBV14|-|TRBJ2-7
CASSPAGGYEQYF
TGTGCCAGCAGCCCAGCCGGGGGCTACGAGCAGTACTTC
>-|TRBV7-2|-|TRBJ1-1
CASSFGTGESEAFF
TGTGCCAGCAGCTTCGGGACGGGAGAATCTGAAGCTTTCTTT
>TRBD1|TRBV18|-|TRBJ1-5
CASSLQGVRQPQHF
TGTGCCAGCTCACTGCAGGGGGTGAGGCAGCCCCAGCATTTT
>TRBD1|TRBV18|-|TRBJ1-1
CASSPGQDIQAFF
TGTGCCAGCTCACCGGGACAGGATATCCAAGCTTTCTTT
>-|TRBV21-1|-|TRBJ2-1
CASSLRVSGRARQFF
TGTGCCAGCAGCCTACGAGTTAGCGGGAGGGCCCGGCAGTTCTTC
>TRBD2|TRBV6-5|-|TRBJ2-7
CASRWTSVGEQYF
TGTGCCAGCAGATGGACTAGCGTAGGCGAGCAGTACTTC
>TRBD1|TRBV3-1/TRBV3-2|-|TRBJ1-2
CASSPRNRGAGGYTF
TGTGCCAGCAGCCCAAGAAACAGGGGCGCAGGTGGCTACACCTTC
>-|TRBV19|-|TRBJ1-5
CASNDYSNQPQHF
TGTGCCAGTAATGATTATAGCAATCAGCCCCAGCATTTT
>-|TRBV28|-|TRBJ2-7
CASSPSGYPYEQYF
TGTGCCAGCAGTCCAAGCGGATACCCCTACGAGCAGTACTTC
>-|TRBV4-1|-|TRBJ2-3
CASSLALDTQYF
TGCGCCAGCAGCCTAGCGCTAGATACGCAGTATTTT
>-|TRBV7-9|-|TRBJ1-4
CASSLGPREAGEKLFF
TGTGCCAGCAGCTTAGGCCCTCGAGAGGCGGGCGAAAAACTGTTTTTT
>-|TRBV5-8|-|TRBJ1-4
CASSSDTSLNEKLFF
TGTGCCAGCAGCTCAGACACCTCCCTTAATGAAAAACTGTTTTTT
>TRBD1|TRBV7-6|-|TRBJ2-7
CASSLRDREQEQYF
TGTGCCAGCAGCTTAAGGGACAGGGAACAGGAGCAGTACTTC
>-|TRBV4-3|-|TRBJ2-7
CASSQELRATEQYF
TGCGCCAGCAGCCAAGAGCTACGGGCAACAGAGCAGTACTTC
>TRBD1|TRBV19|-|TRBJ1-5
CASHWTGIGNQPQHF
TGTGCCAGCCACTGGACAGGGATAGGGAATCAGCCCCAGCATTTT
>-|TRBV12-3/TRBV12-4|-|TRBJ1-2
CASSLGGISGYTF
TGTGCCAGCAGTTTAGGCGGTATTTCGGGCTACACCTTC
>-|TRBV6-6|-|TRBJ2-2
CASSLTGELFF
TGTGCCAGCAGTCTGACCGGGGAGCTGTTTTTT
>-|TRBV27|once|TRBJ1-2
CASSLQGGYGYTF
TGTGCCAGCAGCCTACAGGGTGGCTATGGCTACACCTTC
>-|TRBV4-3|-|TRBJ2-1
CASSRPTSGLDNEQFF
TGCGCCAGCAGCCGTCCGACTAGTGGGTTAGACAATGAGCAGTTCTTC
>-|TRBV7-2|once|TRBJ2-5
CASSPRPDYF
TGTGCCAGCAGCCCCCGCCCCGACTACTTC
>TRBD1|TRBV2|-|TRBJ1-2
CASRRDRGNYGYTF
TGTGCCAGCAGGCGGGACAGGGGGAACTATGGCTACACCTTC
>TRBD1|TRBV5-1|once|TRBJ1-5
CASSFTGDSNQPQHF
TGCGCCAGCAGCTTTACAGGGGATAGCAATCAGCCCCAGCATTTT
>-|TRBV23-1|-|TRBJ2-3
CASSPGAKFTDTQYF
TGCGCCAGCAGCCCCGGGGCCAAATTCACAGATACGCAGTATTTT
>TRBD1|TRBV28|-|TRBJ2-1
CASIHRGYNEQFF
TGTGCCAGCATCCACAGGGGCTACAATGAGCAGTTCTTC
>-|TRBV19|few|TRBJ2-1
CASSIWTADGEQFF
TGTGCCAGTAGTATCTGGACAGCCGACGGTGAGCAGTTCTTC
>-|TRBV19|few|TRBJ1-1
CASSDGGQVMNTEAFF
TGTGCCAGTAGTGACGGGGGACAAGTTATGAACACTGAAGCTTTCTTT